One and the same sample provided the 10 T cell receptor beta chains below, sequenced in a study of PD-1 blockade in classical Hodgkin lymphoma. Assay: immunoSEQ multiplex PCR; the TCRdb copy retains only in-frame clones and omits some. The sample records approximately 61,000 clones, 80% to 90% being singletons. In every patient, relapse followed autologous stem cell transplantation, while exposure to brentuximab vedotin differed. The input for sequencing was peripheral blood mononuclear cells (PBMCs), taken at baseline. These receptor sequences come from a human donor with classical Hodgkin lymphoma.

This chain joins TRBV5-4 and TRBJ2-1; tentatively, D is TRBD2 (6 bases). Germline CDR1 and CDR2: SGHNT and YYREEE (reference sequence). The CDR3 has 16 residues. V lost 4 bases to trimming and J lost 4 bases, with 18 bases between them. The CDR3 protein is CASSPVGDFQYNEQFF. The CDR3 bases are TGTGCCAGCAGCCCGGTGGGGGACTTCCAATACAATGAGCAGTTCTTC.

V is TRBV14 and J is TRBJ2-7; D gene uncertain. CDR3 size: 15 residues. Looked up from germline, CDR1 is SGHDN and CDR2 is FVKESK. V dropped 6 bases and J dropped 2 bases, with 17 bases sitting between them. CDR3 region: CASRETSDGTYEQYF. As DNA, the CDR3 is TGTGCCAGCAGAGAAACCTCGGACGGCACCTACGAGCAGTACTTC.

The chain joins TRBV7-9 to TRBJ2-1; 7 positions match TRBD2. The CDR3 sequence is 14 residues long. V shed 3 bases, J shed 7 bases, and the junction held 6 bases outside the gene matches. In germline, CDR1 is SEHNR, CDR2 FQNEAQ (reference sequence). The CDR3 sequence is CASSFYLGRNEQFF. The DNA for the CDR3 is TGTGCCAGCAGCTTTTACCTCGGGAGGAATGAGCAGTTCTTC. Using reference TRBV7-9 and TRBJ2-1 for the parts outside the CDR3, the full variable domain is DTGVSQNPRHKITKRGQNVTFRCDPISEHNRLYWYRQTLGQGPEFLTYFQNEAQLEKSRLLSDRFSAERPKGSFSTLEIQRTEQGDSAMYLCASSFYLGRNEQFFGPGTRLTVL.

The rearrangement uses TRBV6-1 and TRBJ1-2; D remains ambiguous. Germline V gene data show CDR1 as MNHNS and CDR2 as SASEGT. The CDR3 covers 15 residues. The ends were cut back, 3 bases at V and 1 base at J, with 12 bases in the middle. CDR3 DNA sequence: TGTGCCAGCAGTGACTATCGTTTTAATAACTATGGCTACACCTTC. Translating it yields CASSDYRFNNYGYTF.

This clone was seen a single time. The rearrangement uses TRBV19 and TRBJ2-2, with D perhaps matching TRBD1 (5 bases). V lost 7 bases to trimming and J lost 6 bases, with 12 bases between them. There are 13 residues in the CDR3. Germline V gene lookup returns CDR1 LNHDA and CDR2 SQIVND (reference sequence). The DNA of the CDR3 is TGTGCCAGTACTACAGCAGGGTCCGGGGAGCTGTTTTTT. Its translation is CASTTAGSGELFF.

The chain's CDR3 is CASSWEDWNTGELFF. The DNA of the CDR3 is TGCGCCAGCAGCTGGGAGGATTGGAACACCGGGGAGCTGTTTTTT. The rearrangement joins TRBV5-1 to TRBJ2-2; TRBD2 is a possible D gene (6 bases). V was pared by 3 bases and J by 1 base, with 10 bases between. The CDR3 spans 15 residues. The germline V gene has CDR1 SGHRS and CDR2 YFSETQ. The full variable domain, with the rest looked up from reference TRBV5-1 and TRBJ2-2, is KAGVTQTPRYLIKTRGQQVTLSCSPISGHRSVSWYQQTPGQGLQFLFEYFSETQRNKGNFPGRFSGRQFSNSRSEMNVSTLELGDSALYLCASSWEDWNTGELFFGEGSRLTVL.

J is TRBJ1-2 and V is TRBV19; possible D gene TRBD1, 6 bases. Germline V CDR1 and CDR2: LNHDA, SQIVND (reference sequence). The V end was cut by 9 bases, the J end by 5 bases, with 22 bases between. The CDR3 spans 15 residues. The CDR3 sequence: CASERTDGPLYGYTF. As DNA, the CDR3 is TGTGCCAGCGAAAGGACAGACGGTCCTCTTTATGGCTACACCTTC.

The chain uses TRBV7-2 and TRBJ2-5; unclear D gene. The germline V gene encodes CDR1 SGHTA and CDR2 FQGNSA. The germline V and J ends were trimmed by 1 base and 4 bases, with 10 bases remaining between them. The CDR3 extends over 14 amino acids. CDR3 DNA sequence: TGTGCCAGCAGCTTAGGTGCATGGGGAGAGACCCAGTACTTC. It specifies CASSLGAWGETQYF.

The chain uses TRBV30 and TRBJ1-5, with 7 bases lining up with TRBD1. J gave up 4 bases and V 6 bases, and 6 bases lay outside the gene matches. CDR3 length equals 13 residues. Germline V gene data show CDR1 as GTSNPN and CDR2 as SVGIG (reference sequence). This CDR3 is CACGDRANQPQHF. In DNA form, the CDR3 reads TGTGCCTGTGGCGACAGGGCAAATCAGCCCCAGCATTTT.

The genes are TRBV18 and TRBJ1-1; D remains ambiguous. The CDR3 length is 14 residues. Trimming shortened V by 3 bases and J by 1 base, and 9 bases separated the two germline ends. Germline CDR1 KGHSH, CDR2 LQKENI. The CDR3 spells CASSPQQGNTEAFF. In DNA, the CDR3 is TGTGCCAGCTCACCTCAACAAGGGAACACTGAAGCTTTCTTT.